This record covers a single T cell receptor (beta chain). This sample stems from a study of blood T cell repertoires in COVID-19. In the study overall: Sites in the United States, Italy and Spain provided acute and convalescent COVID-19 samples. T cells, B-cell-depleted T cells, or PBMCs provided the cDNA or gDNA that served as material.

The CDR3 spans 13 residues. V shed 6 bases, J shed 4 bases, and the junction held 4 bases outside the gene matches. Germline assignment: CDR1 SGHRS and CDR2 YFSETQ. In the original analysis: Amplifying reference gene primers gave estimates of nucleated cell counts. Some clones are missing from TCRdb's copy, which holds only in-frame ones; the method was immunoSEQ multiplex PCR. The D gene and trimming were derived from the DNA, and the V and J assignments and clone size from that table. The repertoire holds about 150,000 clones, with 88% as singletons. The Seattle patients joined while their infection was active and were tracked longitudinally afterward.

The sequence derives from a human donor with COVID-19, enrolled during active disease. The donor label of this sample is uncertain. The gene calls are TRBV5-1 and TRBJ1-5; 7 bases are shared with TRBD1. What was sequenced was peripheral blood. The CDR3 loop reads CASTRQGNQPQHF. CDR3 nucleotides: TGCGCCAGCACTAGACAGGGAAATCAGCCCCAGCATTTT.